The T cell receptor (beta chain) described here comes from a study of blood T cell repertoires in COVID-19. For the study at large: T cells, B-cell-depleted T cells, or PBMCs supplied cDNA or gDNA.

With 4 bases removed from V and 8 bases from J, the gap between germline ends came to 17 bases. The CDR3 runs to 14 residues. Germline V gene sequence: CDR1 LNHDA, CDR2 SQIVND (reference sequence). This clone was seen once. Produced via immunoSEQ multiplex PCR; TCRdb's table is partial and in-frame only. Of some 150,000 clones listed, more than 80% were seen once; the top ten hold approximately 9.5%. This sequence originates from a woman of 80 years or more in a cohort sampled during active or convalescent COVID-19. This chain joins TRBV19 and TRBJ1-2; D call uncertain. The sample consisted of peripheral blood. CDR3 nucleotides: TGTGCCAGTAGTAAAGATAGGCCGCTCGGGGGCTACACCTTC. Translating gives CASSKDRPLGGYTF. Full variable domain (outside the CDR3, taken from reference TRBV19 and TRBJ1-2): DGGITQSPKYLFRKEGQNVTLSCEQNLNHDAMYWYRQDPGQGLRLIYYSQIVNDFQKGDIAEGYSVSREKKESFPLTVTSAQKNPTAFYLCASSKDRPLGGYTFGSGTRLTVV.